The sample holds many counts of the clone carrying this T cell receptor (beta chain). As yet, its antigen is unknown. Thyroid surgery was preceded by no treatment in any patient. These data are taken from a study of metastatic and nonmetastatic thyroid tumors. Points from the study as a whole: As reported, TCR beta diversity in blood and tumor was significantly higher in malignant thyroid tumors than in benign nodules.

The CDR3 length is 14 residues. Germline CDR1 reads SGHAT; CDR2 reads FQNNGV. V lost 3 bases, J lost 4 bases, and 12 bases lay in between. TCRdb re-called the PCR reads via MiXCR. Of some 55,000 clones in the sample, 20% to 25% were seen once. This clonotype was obtained from a female donor with papillary thyroid cancer or a benign thyroid nodule (not recorded which). Some clones in this sample may be carry-over from other donors' samples. V and J are TRBV11-2 and TRBJ1-2, with D hard to call. The sample consisted of blood. CDR3 nucleotides: TGTGCCAGCAGCTTGAATTGGGGTACCTATGGCTACACCTTC. Protein product: CASSLNWGTYGYTF.